This TCR beta chain was observed in a study of cytomegalovirus exposure and HLA in healthy donors. Primers for the PCR totalled 60 Vbeta and 13 Jbeta. Using immunoSEQ multiplex PCR, the repertoire was profiled, and TCRdb retains in-frame clones only, with some absent. The sample has around 40,000 clones. Per germline, CDR1 SQVTM and CDR2 ANQGSEA. Trimming took off 6 bases at V and 7 bases at J, with 12 bases between the two ends. This CDR3 has 12 residues. Overall study findings and caveats: Associated with HLA alleles at 0.05 false discovery rate in a later analysis were around 15,000 TCR beta sequences.

To note about this clone: Its target is unknown.

The TCR comes from a man aged 25 to 45 in good health and CMV-seronegative. The V and J genes are TRBV29-1 and TRBJ2-2; D unresolved. Sequencing was carried out using PBMCs. CDR3 residues: CSVVPPDGELFF. The CDR3 region has the DNA TGCAGCGTCGTCCCCCCAGACGGGGAGCTGTTTTTT.